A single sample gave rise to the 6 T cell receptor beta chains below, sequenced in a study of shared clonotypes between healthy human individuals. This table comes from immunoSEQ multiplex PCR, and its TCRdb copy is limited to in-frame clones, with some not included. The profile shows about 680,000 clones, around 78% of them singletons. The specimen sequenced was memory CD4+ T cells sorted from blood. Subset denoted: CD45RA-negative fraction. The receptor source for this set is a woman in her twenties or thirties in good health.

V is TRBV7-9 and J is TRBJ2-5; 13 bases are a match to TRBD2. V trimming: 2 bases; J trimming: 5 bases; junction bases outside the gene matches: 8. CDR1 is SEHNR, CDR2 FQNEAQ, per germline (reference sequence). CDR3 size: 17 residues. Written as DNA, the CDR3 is TGTGCCAGCAGCTTAATAGGGACTAGCGGGATACTGGAGACCCAGTACTTC. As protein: CASSLIGTSGILETQYF.

CDR3 nucleotide sequence: TGTGCCAGCAGTTACTCGACACTAGCGGGGTACAATGAGCAGTTCTTC. It encodes CASSYSTLAGYNEQFF. The V and J genes are TRBV6-6 and TRBJ2-1; TRBD2 aligns across 10 bases. J lost 4 bases, V lost 0 bases, and 3 bases had no gene match. Germline CDR1 and CDR2: MNHNY and SVGAGI (reference sequence). CDR3 size: 16 residues.

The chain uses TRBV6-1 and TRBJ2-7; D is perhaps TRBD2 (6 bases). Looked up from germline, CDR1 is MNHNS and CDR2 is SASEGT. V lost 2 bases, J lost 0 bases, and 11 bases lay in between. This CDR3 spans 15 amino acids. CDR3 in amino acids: CASSEKGRDSYEQYF. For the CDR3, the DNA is TGTGCCAGCAGTGAAAAGGGGCGGGACTCCTACGAGCAGTACTTC.

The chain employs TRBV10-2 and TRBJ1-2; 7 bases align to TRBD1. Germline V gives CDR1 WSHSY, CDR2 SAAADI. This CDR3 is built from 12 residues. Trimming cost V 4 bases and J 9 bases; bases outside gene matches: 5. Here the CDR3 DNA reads TGCGCCAGCAGTGGGGGACAGAGCCGCTACACCTTC. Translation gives CASSGGQSRYTF.

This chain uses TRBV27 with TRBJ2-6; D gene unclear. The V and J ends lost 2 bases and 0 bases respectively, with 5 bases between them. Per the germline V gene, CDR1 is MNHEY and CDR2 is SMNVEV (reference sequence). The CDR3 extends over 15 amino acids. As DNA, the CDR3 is TGTGCCAGCAGTTTAGGGCTCTCTGGGGCCAACGTCCTGACTTTC. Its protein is CASSLGLSGANVLTF. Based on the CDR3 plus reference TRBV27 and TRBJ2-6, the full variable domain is EAQVTQNPRYLITVTGKKLTVTCSQNMNHEYMSWYRQDPGLGLRQIYYSMNVEVTDKGDVPEGYKVSRKEKRNFPLILESPSPNQTSLYFCASSLGLSGANVLTFGAGSRLTVL.

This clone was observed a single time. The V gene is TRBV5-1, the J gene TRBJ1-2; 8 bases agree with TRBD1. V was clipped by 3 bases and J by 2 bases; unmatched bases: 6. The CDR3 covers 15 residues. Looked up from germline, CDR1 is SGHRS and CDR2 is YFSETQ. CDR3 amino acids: CASSSGQVTNYGYTF. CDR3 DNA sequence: TGCGCCAGCAGCTCGGGACAGGTGACGAACTATGGCTACACCTTC.